This entry features one T cell receptor beta chain sequence. The antigen is undetermined. TCRdb called clones again from the PCR reads with MiXCR. The sample carries 20,000 to 25,000 clones, more than 20% recorded once. Per germline, CDR1 MNHNS and CDR2 SASEGT. V was trimmed by 4 bases and J by 0 bases, leaving 12 bases between them. CDR3 length: 15 amino acids. The data are from a study of metastatic and nonmetastatic thyroid tumors. Study at large: Samples came from malignant and benign thyroid patients, and repertoires were compared across blood and tumor or nodule tissue.

Patients underwent thyroid surgery, and none had received any treatment before it. Study-wide points: The study reportedly found significantly higher TCR beta diversity in malignant thyroid tumors than benign nodules, in blood and tumor.

This chain uses TRBV6-1 with TRBJ1-2; maybe TRBD1 (6 bases). Material: blood. The receptor was isolated from a female donor with papillary thyroid cancer or a benign thyroid nodule (not recorded which). Some clones in this sample may be carry-over from other donors' samples. CDR3 nucleotide sequence: TGTGCCAGCAGTGGGGGGACAATTACTAACTATGGCTACACCTTC. Translating gives CASSGGTITNYGYTF.